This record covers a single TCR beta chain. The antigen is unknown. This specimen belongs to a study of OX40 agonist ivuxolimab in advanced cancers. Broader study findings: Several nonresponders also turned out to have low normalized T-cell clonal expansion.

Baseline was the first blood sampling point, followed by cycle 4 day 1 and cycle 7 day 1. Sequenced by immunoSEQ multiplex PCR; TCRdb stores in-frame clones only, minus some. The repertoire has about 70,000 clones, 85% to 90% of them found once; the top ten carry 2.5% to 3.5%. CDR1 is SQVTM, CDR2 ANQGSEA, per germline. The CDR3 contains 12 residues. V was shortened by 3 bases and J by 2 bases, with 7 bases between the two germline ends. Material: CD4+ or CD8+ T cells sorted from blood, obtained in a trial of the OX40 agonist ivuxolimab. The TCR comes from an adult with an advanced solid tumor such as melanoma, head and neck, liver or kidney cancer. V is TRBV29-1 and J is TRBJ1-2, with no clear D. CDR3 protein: CSVESMNYGYTF. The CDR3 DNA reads TGCAGCGTTGAGTCTATGAACTATGGCTACACCTTC. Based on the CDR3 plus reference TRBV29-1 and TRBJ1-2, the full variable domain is SAVISQKPSRDICQRGTSLTIQCQVDSQVTMMFWYRQQPGQSLTLIATANQGSEATYESGFVIDKFPISRPNLTFSTLTVSNMSPEDSSIYLCSVESMNYGYTFGSGTRLTVV.